Below, one T cell receptor (beta chain) is given with its context. This receptor's antigen is unknown. No base qualities exist here, and no much larger clone lies one base off it. What this sample's time point label stands for: cycle 1 day 1 (C1D1), immediately before nivolumab initiation. All trial patients had relapsed after autologous stem cell transplantation, with cohorts A, B and C differing in prior brentuximab vedotin exposure. A total of approximately 51 patients with relapsed/refractory classical Hodgkin lymphoma made up the trial cohort, and each patient's best overall response was complete response, partial response or progressive disease. Trial patients were treated with single-agent nivolumab in the multi-cohort phase II CheckMate 205 trial. An independent review committee assessed best overall response using the 2007 International Working Group response criteria. Trial PBMCs were obtained immediately prior to nivolumab initiation (C1D1) and on therapy at cycle 2 day 1 and cycle 4 day 1. Peripheral blood was collected in 8 mL Vacutainer Cell Preparation Tubes, from which PBMCs were isolated by centrifugation and then cryopreserved.

Germline trimming: 3 bases from V, 5 bases from J; junction bases outside gene matches: 6. The germline V gene supplies CDR1 MDHEN and CDR2 SYDVKM. The CDR3, cysteine through phenylalanine, is 14 amino acids long. Here the CDR3 DNA is all that survives: 42 bases in frame from base 1. Genomic DNA was isolated using the Qiagen DNeasy kit from unsorted PBMCs as well as from negatively selected CD4+ and CD8+ fractions. Using primers that anneal to V and J segments, immunoSEQ multiplex PCR amplified the TCR beta CDR3 regions. Amplification bias was minimized using a synthetic immune receptor repertoire, and residual bias was removed computationally after sequencing. In the source study's methods: Repertoire diversity was quantified as the Shannon entropy index using custom Python scripts. Unsorted, CD4+ and CD8+ repertoires were examined separately, except in combined analyses, for which CD4+ and CD8+ sequences were merged in silico. Clonal expansion was defined as at least a 2-fold frequency increase after treatment relative to C1D1, with a pseudocount of 0.5 for undetected baseline clones. Clones with 0 or 1 copy at C1D1 were defined as singleton clones, while clones with 2 or more copies were defined as non-singleton clones. Clones expanded in unsorted samples were assigned a CD4+, CD8+ or unknown annotation through matching of protein sequences in sorted samples from the same patient. Wilcoxon tests on paired samples were used to test diversity changes from C1D1 to C4D1. TCRdb stores this immuneACCESS table with in-frame sequences only. Part of the clones is absent; in the studies checked, under half of the shortfall reflects unresolved V genes, and no reason is known for the rest. V and J calls and clone size are given by that table; D and trimming were obtained from the DNA. This sample lists about 22,000 clones; 74% were detected once. The ten top clones hold about a fifth of the sample.

The sample is drawn from a study of PD-1 blockade in classical Hodgkin lymphoma (TCRdb year 2020). With regard to the full study: Nivolumab dosing was 3 mg/kg intravenously every 2 weeks, continuing until either disease progression or unacceptable toxicity. The study used CyTOF and TCR beta sequencing to define a peripheral blood immune signature of response to PD-1 blockade in classical Hodgkin lymphoma.

Study-level results and caveats: The study was restricted to a single clinical trial cohort, and the causes of repertoire differences, possibly disease activity or prior therapy, were left undefined. CD4+ but not CD8+ TCR diversity rose significantly by C4D1 (p=0.0027 vs p=0.16), most apparent in complete responders (p=0.02). Diversity was lower in patients who began nivolumab less than 1 year after ASCT, so these patients were left out of later analyses to avoid confounding by immune reconstitution. Baseline diversity similar to that of newly diagnosed patients was observed in trial patients achieving complete response, whereas significantly lower diversity was observed in partial responders and progressors. Baseline TCR diversity was reported as lower in newly diagnosed patients than in healthy donors, and lower still in relapsed/refractory patients.

This sample comprised peripheral blood mononuclear cells (PBMCs), obtained at baseline. The V and J segments used are TRBV28 and TRBJ1-2, with 7 central nucleotides matching TRBD1. This clonotype was sampled from a human donor with classical Hodgkin lymphoma. The DNA reads as follows: TGTGCCAGCAGTTTCTGGGACAGCCCATATGGCTACACCTTC. Protein translation: CASSFWDSPYGYTF.